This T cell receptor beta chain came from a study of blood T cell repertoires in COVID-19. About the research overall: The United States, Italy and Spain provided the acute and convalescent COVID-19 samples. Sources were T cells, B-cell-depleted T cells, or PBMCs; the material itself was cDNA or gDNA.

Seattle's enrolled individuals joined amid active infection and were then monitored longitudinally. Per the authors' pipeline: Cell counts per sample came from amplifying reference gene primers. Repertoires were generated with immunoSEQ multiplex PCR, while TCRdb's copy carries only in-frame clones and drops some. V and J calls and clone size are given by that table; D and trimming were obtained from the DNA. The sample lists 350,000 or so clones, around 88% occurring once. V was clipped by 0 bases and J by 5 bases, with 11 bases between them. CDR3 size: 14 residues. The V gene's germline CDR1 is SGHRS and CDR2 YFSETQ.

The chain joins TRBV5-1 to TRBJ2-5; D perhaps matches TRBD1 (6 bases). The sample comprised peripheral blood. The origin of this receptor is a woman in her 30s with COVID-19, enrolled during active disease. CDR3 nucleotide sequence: TGCGCCAGCAGCTTGGTAGGGGGAGCGGAGACCCAGTACTTC. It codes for CASSLVGGAETQYF.